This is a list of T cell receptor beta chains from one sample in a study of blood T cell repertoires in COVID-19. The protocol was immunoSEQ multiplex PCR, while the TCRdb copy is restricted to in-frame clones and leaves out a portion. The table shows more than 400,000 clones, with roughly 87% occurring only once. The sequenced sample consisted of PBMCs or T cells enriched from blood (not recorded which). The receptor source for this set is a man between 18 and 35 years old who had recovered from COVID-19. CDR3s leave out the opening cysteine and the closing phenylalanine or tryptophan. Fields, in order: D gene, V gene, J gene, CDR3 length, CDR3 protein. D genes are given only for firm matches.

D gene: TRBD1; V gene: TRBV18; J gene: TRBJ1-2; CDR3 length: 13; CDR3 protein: ASSPGTGGGNGYT
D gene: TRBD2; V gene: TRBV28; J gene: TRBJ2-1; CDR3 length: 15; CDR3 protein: ASSSLPGTSGHNEQF
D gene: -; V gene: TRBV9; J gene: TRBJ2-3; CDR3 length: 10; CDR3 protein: ASSVDPGTQY
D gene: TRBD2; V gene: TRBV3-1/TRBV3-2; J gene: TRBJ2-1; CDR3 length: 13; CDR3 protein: ASSPLAGGYNEQF
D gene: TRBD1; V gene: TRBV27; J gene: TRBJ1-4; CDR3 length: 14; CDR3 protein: ASSLFGDRAIEKLF
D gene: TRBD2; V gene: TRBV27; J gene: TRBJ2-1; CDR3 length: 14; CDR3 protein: ASNSRNGGALGEQF
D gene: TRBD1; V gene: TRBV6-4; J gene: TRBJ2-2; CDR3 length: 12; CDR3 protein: ASRTGGSHGELF
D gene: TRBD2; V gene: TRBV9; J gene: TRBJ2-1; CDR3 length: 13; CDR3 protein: ASSVEASGRIEQF
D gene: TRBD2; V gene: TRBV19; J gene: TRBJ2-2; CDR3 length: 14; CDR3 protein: ASSMGNSGGAGELF
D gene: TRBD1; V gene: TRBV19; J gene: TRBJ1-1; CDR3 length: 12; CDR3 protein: ASRLTGMNTEAF
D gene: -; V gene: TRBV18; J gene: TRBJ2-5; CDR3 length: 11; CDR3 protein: ASSPGIQETQY
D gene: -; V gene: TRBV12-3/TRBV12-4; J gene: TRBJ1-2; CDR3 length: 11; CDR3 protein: ASSSVPSYGYT
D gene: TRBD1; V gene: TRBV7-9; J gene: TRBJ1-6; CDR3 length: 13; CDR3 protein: ASSSRRGPDSPLH
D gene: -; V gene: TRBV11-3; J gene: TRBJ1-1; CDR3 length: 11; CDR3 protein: ASSLGGLTEAF
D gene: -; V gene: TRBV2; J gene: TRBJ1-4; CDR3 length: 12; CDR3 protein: ASRRGSSNEKLF
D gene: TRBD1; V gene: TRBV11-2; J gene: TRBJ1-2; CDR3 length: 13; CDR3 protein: ASSLDGQVGEGYT
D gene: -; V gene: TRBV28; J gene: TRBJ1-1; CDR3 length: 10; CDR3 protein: ASSSGNTEAF
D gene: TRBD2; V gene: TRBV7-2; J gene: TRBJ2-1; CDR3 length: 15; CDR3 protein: ASSLMVGTSGGREQF
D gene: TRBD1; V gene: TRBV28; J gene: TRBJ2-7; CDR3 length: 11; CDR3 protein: ASSGGQGYEQY
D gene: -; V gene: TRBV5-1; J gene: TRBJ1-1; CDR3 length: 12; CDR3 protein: ASSLVEGGTEAF
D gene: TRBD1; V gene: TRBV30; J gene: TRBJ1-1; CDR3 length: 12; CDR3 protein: AWSPDRGWTEAF
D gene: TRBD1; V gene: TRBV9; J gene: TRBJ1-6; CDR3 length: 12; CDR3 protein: ASSARQGNSPLH
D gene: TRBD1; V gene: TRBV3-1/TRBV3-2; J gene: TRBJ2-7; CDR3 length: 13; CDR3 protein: ASSQPGTGRYEQY
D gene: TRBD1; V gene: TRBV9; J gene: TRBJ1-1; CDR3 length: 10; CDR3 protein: ASSAHRGEAF
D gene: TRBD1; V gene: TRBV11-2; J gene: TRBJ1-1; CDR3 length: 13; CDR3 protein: ASSPGTGMNTEAF
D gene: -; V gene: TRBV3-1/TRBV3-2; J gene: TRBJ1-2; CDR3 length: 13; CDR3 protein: ASSQDFPSNYGYT
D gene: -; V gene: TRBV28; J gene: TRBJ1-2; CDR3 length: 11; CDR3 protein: ASSSGNNGGYT
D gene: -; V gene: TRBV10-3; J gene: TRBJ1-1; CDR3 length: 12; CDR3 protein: AISESGGNTEAF
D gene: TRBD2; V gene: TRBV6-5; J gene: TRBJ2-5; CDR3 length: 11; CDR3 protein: ASNGGRGETQY
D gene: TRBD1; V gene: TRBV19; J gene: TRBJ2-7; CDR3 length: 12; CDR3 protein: ATRAGTGIYEQY
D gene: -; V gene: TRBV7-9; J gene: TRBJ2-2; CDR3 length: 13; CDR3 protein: ASSLGQANTGELF
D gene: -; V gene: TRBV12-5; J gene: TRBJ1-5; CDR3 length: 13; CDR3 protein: ASGSRRDSNQPQH
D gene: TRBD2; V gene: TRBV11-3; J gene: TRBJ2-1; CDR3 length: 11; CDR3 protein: ASTGGSYNEQF
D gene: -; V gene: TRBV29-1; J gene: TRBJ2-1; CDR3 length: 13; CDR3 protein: SVEFLETPDYEQF
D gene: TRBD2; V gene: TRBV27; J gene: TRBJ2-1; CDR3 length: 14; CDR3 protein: ASSDAPGLAGVEQF
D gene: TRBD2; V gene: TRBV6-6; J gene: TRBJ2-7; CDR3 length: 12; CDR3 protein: ASSYGTSNYEQY
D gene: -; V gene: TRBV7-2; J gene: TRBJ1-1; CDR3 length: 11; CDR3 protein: ASSLTYRAEAF
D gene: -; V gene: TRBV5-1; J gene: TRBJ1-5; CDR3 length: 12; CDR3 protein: ASSLDTADQPQH
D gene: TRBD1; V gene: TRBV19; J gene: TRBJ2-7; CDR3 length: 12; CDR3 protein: ASSVTGGSDEQY
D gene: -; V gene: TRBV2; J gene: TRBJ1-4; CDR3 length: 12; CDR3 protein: ASTPMFHNEKLF
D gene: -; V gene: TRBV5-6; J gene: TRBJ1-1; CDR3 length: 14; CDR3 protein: ASSLDGMRTSREAF